This T cell receptor beta chain was identified in a study of shared T cell receptors in the human thymus. The CDR3 sequence is 15 residues long. V lost 0 bases and J lost 0, with 7 bases in between. CDR1 SGHDT and CDR2 YYEEEE come from the germline V gene. Here immunoSEQ multiplex PCR was the method, and the copy in TCRdb shows in-frame clones only, minus some. The table records approximately 760,000 clones, approximately 85% of them present only once. These data also featured in a second study, about human thymus T cells.

The specimen sequenced was thymocytes. The chain employs TRBV5-6 and TRBJ1-3; D is uncertain. The receptor was isolated from a girl under two years old with a congenital heart defect. The CDR3 sequence: CASSLVRVSGNTIYF. CDR3 coding DNA: TGTGCCAGCAGCTTGGTCCGGGTCTCTGGAAACACCATATATTTT.